Below, 27 T cell receptor beta chains from the same sample are listed, as sequenced in a study of radiotherapy plus CTLA-4 blockade in lung cancer. Clones were read by immunoSEQ multiplex PCR, and TCRdb kept only the in-frame ones, dropping some. The data show about 120,000 clones, nearly 80% seen once. Sequencing used peripheral blood, obtained from a patient treated with radiotherapy plus ipilimumab. These receptors all stem from a human donor with non-small cell lung cancer who had a partial response to radiotherapy plus ipilimumab.

The chain couples TRBV6-1 to TRBJ1-6; D gene ambiguous. Germline-derived CDR1 and CDR2 are MNHNS and SASEGT. V was cut by 3 bases and J by 0 bases, with 6 bases left in between. The CDR3 has 15 amino acids. The CDR3 region is CASSDWSSYNSPLHF. CDR3 nucleotide sequence: TGTGCCAGCAGTGATTGGAGCTCCTATAATTCACCCCTCCACTTT.

The chain recombines TRBV18 with TRBJ2-7; D might be TRBD1 (6 bases). The CDR3 contains 16 residues. V gave up 4 bases and J gave up 3 bases, with 19 bases separating them. Germline CDR1 KGHSH, CDR2 LQKENI. The CDR3, as DNA: TGTGCCAGCTCACAACCGGGACAAGGCAGCCTCTACGAGCAGTACGTC. The encoded protein is CASSQPGQGSLYEQYV.

This chain uses TRBV19 with TRBJ2-7; D possibly corresponds to TRBD1 (6 bases). With 4 bases removed from V and 6 bases from J, the gap between germline ends came to 13 bases. The CDR3 extends over 13 amino acids. CDR1 and CDR2 (germline): LNHDA, SQIVND (reference sequence). The CDR3 reads CASSKRQVREQYF. The CDR3 DNA sequence: TGTGCCAGTAGTAAAAGACAGGTCCGCGAGCAGTACTTC.

The J gene is TRBJ2-2, the V gene TRBV6-1, with 8 bases matching TRBD1. Germline V gene sequence: CDR1 MNHNS, CDR2 SASEGT. Unmatched junction bases numbered 6, after V lost 3 bases and J lost 6 bases. This CDR3 spans 15 amino acids. CDR3 residues: CASSDGTGRAGELFF. Written as DNA, the CDR3 is TGTGCCAGCAGTGACGGGACAGGCCGGGCCGGGGAGCTGTTTTTT.

The gene calls are TRBV6-1 and TRBJ2-1, with TRBD2 matching over 7 bases. After removal of 0 bases from V and 4 bases from J, the junction contained 6 bases not matched to a gene. The CDR3 loop spans 16 amino acids. Per the germline V gene, CDR1 is MNHNS and CDR2 is SASEGT. The CDR3 loop is CASSEAGGIRYNEQFF. The CDR3 nucleotides are TGTGCCAGCAGTGAAGCGGGGGGGATTAGGTACAATGAGCAGTTCTTC.

The V and J genes are TRBV18 and TRBJ2-7, with D maybe TRBD1 (5 bases). With 2 bases removed from V and 0 bases from J, the gap between germline ends came to 14 bases. The CDR3 is 16 amino acids. From germline, CDR1 is KGHSH and CDR2 LQKENI. This CDR3 reads CASSPVLTGNSYEQYF. CDR3 nucleotides: TGTGCCAGCTCACCAGTTCTAACAGGTAACTCCTACGAGCAGTACTTC.

In this sample, this clone turned up a few times. The chain couples TRBV15 to TRBJ1-4, with D perhaps TRBD1 (5 bases). The CDR3 totals 15 residues. Germline V gene lookup returns CDR1 LNHNV and CDR2 YYDKDF (reference sequence). The V gene lost 2 bases and the J gene lost 8 bases, with 15 bases spanning the gap. The CDR3 reads CATSRLRGGGEKLFF. As DNA, the CDR3 is TGTGCCACCAGCAGACTACGGGGTGGGGGGGAAAAACTGTTTTTT.

This rearrangement joins TRBV4-1 to TRBJ1-2; D might be TRBD1 (5 bases). The CDR3 has 15 amino acids. In germline, CDR1 is MGHRA, CDR2 YSYEKL. The V gene lost 4 bases and the J gene lost 6 bases, with 18 bases spanning the gap. The DNA of the CDR3 is TGCGCCAGCAGCCCCCAGAACAGGCGCGTACATGGCTACACCTTC. Translated, it gives CASSPQNRRVHGYTF.

The chain is built from TRBV9 and TRBJ1-2; D possibly corresponds to TRBD1 (6 bases). The V gene's germline CDR1 is SGDLS and CDR2 YYNGEE. This CDR3 spans 14 amino acids. V was trimmed by 4 bases and J by 1 base, leaving 11 bases between them. The CDR3 region has the DNA TGTGCCAGCAGCCCGGGACACGATAACTATGGCTACACCTTC. It codes for CASSPGHDNYGYTF.

J is TRBJ2-1 and V is TRBV2, with D maybe TRBD2 (6 bases). CDR3 size: 15 residues. Germline V gene sequence: CDR1 SNHLY, CDR2 FYNNEI. V lost 4 bases and J lost 5, with 15 bases in between. The CDR3 DNA sequence: TGTGCCAGCAGTGTGAGGGACTTACATAACAATGAGCAGTTCTTC. It codes for CASSVRDLHNNEQFF.

This chain uses TRBV23-1 with TRBJ2-2; D might be TRBD2 (6 bases). TRBV23-1 is marked as an open reading frame, function uncertain. The V end lost 0 bases, the J end lost 2 bases, and 10 bases lay between the germline ends. CDR3 length: 16 amino acids. The chain's CDR3 is CASSQSSGDNTGELFF. CDR3 sequence (DNA): TGCGCCAGCAGTCAATCTTCGGGGGACAACACCGGGGAGCTGTTTTTT.

This chain uses TRBV6-5 with TRBJ2-2, with TRBD1 matching 7 bases. Per the germline V gene, CDR1 is MNHEY and CDR2 is SVGAGI. V trimming: 6 bases; J trimming: 1 base; junction bases outside the gene matches: 2. The CDR3 is made up of 14 amino acids. The CDR3 DNA sequence: TGTGCCAGCAGGGGACAGCTGAACACCGGGGAGCTGTTTTTT. It yields the protein CASRGQLNTGELFF.

The J gene is TRBJ1-1, the V gene TRBV29-1; D may be TRBD1 (5 bases). The CDR3 contains 14 residues. V was trimmed by 5 bases and J by 4 bases, leaving 17 bases between them. Per the germline V gene, CDR1 is SQVTM and CDR2 is ANQGSEA. The CDR3 DNA reads TGCAGCGTTATCGAAACCGGGGGGAGCACTGAAGCTTTCTTT. As protein: CSVIETGGSTEAFF.

The chain employs TRBV28 and TRBJ2-7; TRBD1 aligns across 8 bases. J gave up 0 bases and V 4 bases, and 2 bases lay outside the gene matches. This CDR3 has 14 residues. CDR1 and CDR2 (germline): MDHEN, SYDVKM. This CDR3 is CASSSDRGSYEQYF. The CDR3 DNA sequence: TGTGCCAGCAGTTCCGACAGGGGCTCCTACGAGCAGTACTTC.

The chain carries TRBV7-3 and TRBJ2-3, with 12 bases fitting TRBD2. CDR3 length equals 18 residues. The trim removed 5 bases at V and 5 bases at J, leaving 14 bases unmatched. Per the germline V gene, CDR1 is SGHTA and CDR2 is FQGTGA. CDR3 sequence (DNA): TGTGCCAGCAGCCTCTCTTCGACTAGCGGGAGTAACTTAGATACGCAGTATTTT. The encoded protein is CASSLSSTSGSNLDTQYF.

The CDR3 loop reads CASGLAGVSGDTQYF. In nucleotides, the CDR3 is TGCGCCAGCGGACTAGCGGGAGTATCTGGAGATACGCAGTATTTT. This rearrangement joins TRBV5-1 to TRBJ2-3; 13 bases match TRBD2. The CDR3 covers 15 residues. The V segment lost 7 bases and the J segment 5 bases; nucleotides outside the gene matches: 7. CDR1 and CDR2 (germline): SGHRS, YFSETQ.

Comment on this clone: Other nucleotide sequences in the sample specify the same CDR3. V and J are TRBV7-2 and TRBJ1-5, with D hard to call. CDR3 length equals 15 residues. With 1 base removed from V and 1 base from J, the gap between germline ends came to 8 bases. Germline loops: CDR1 SGHTA, CDR2 FQGNSA. The CDR3 region is CASSLGDSSNQPQHF. The CDR3 nucleotides read TGTGCCAGCAGCTTAGGAGACTCCAGCAATCAGCCCCAGCATTTT.

V usage is TRBV29-1 and J usage is TRBJ2-7; the match to TRBD2 covers 13 bases. The CDR3 is 14 amino acids. In germline, CDR1 is SQVTM, CDR2 ANQGSEA. Trimming removed 7 bases from V and 6 bases from J; junction bases left unmatched: 9. For the CDR3, the DNA is TGCAGCGATTGGACTAGCGGGAGTATAGGCGAGCAGTACGTC. This encodes CSDWTSGSIGEQYV.

J is TRBJ2-1 and V is TRBV4-2; 9 positions match TRBD2. Germline CDR1 is LGHNA and CDR2 is YNFKEQ. This CDR3 has 16 amino acids. V gave up 4 bases and J gave up 1 base; unmatched junction bases: 5. The DNA of the CDR3 is TGTGCCAGCAGCCCCGATCTAGCGGGGTCCTACAATGAGCAGTTCTTC. Residues: CASSPDLAGSYNEQFF.

This clone was picked up one time. This chain connects TRBV5-1 to TRBJ1-2; D is perhaps TRBD1 (6 bases). Germline V gene data show CDR1 as SGHRS and CDR2 as YFSETQ. Trimming removed 4 bases from V and 5 bases from J, with 12 bases in between. The CDR3 is 13 residues long. The CDR3 spells CASSPGATYGYTF. CDR3 nucleotides: TGCGCCAGCAGCCCAGGGGCTACGTATGGCTACACCTTC.

As for this clone: This specimen includes other DNA sequences encoding the same CDR3. The genes are TRBV6-5 and TRBJ1-3, with D tentatively TRBD1 (6 bases). From germline, CDR1 is MNHEY and CDR2 SVGAGI. The CDR3 has 13 amino acids. Trimming shortened V by 6 bases and J by 1 base, and 7 bases separated the two germline ends. The DNA of the CDR3 is TGTGCCAGCAGACAGGGTTCTGGAAACACCATATATTTT. Protein: CASRQGSGNTIYF.

For this clone: The sample contains more than one DNA sequence encoding this CDR3. This chain joins TRBV28 and TRBJ2-1; TRBD1 matches 11 bases. J lost 5 bases, V lost 4 bases, and 10 bases had no gene match. The germline CDR1 and CDR2 sequences are MDHEN and SYDVKM. The CDR3 sequence is 17 residues long. CDR3 coding DNA: TGTGCCAGCAGTTCCCACCCCGGACAGGGGGCGAACAATGAGCAGTTCTTC. Encoded protein: CASSSHPGQGANNEQFF.

The J gene is TRBJ1-1, the V gene TRBV9; D is perhaps TRBD1 (6 bases). With 1 base removed from V and 3 bases from J, the gap between germline ends came to 10 bases. Germline CDR1 reads SGDLS; CDR2 reads YYNGEE. CDR3 size: 14 residues. As DNA, the CDR3 is TGTGCCAGCAGCGTAACAGGGACCGACACTGAAGCTTTCTTT. Protein product: CASSVTGTDTEAFF.

This chain connects TRBV5-6 to TRBJ2-1; D might be TRBD2 (6 bases). V lost 4 bases to trimming and J lost 8 bases, with 13 bases between them. The CDR3 runs 13 residues. Germline-derived CDR1 and CDR2 are SGHDT and YYEEEE. The CDR3 DNA follows: TGTGCCAGCAGCGACCTTGGAGGGGATGAGCAGTTCTTC. This sequence encodes CASSDLGGDEQFF.

The CDR3 DNA reads as TGTGCCAGCAGTTCCGCCAGTGAAAAACTGTTTTTT. Translated, it gives CASSSASEKLFF. The chain couples TRBV6-5 to TRBJ1-4; D not resolved. Germline V lookup: CDR1 MNHEY, CDR2 SVGAGI. CDR3 length: 12 residues. Trimming pared 4 bases from V and 7 bases from J, leaving 7 bases between.

This chain links TRBV4-3 with TRBJ1-5; weak D call: TRBD1 (5 bases). From germline, CDR1 is LGHNA and CDR2 YSLEER. The CDR3 spans 14 residues. The ends were cut back, 1 base at V and 4 bases at J, with 8 bases in the middle. As DNA, the CDR3 is TGCGCCAGCAGCCAAGCAGCAGGGAATCAGCCCCAGCATTTT. This encodes CASSQAAGNQPQHF.

CDR3 sequence reads: CSVGQAGLSYEQYF. Written as DNA, the CDR3 is TGCAGCGTAGGACAGGCGGGCCTTTCCTACGAGCAGTACTTC. This chain joins TRBV29-1 and TRBJ2-7; TRBD1 matches at 7 bases. The CDR3 contains 14 residues. The J segment lost 1 base and the V segment lost 6 bases, leaving 9 bases of the junction unmatched. Germline V gene data show CDR1 as SQVTM and CDR2 as ANQGSEA.